This T cell receptor beta chain was documented in a study of blood T cell repertoires in COVID-19. Study at large: Researchers got acute and convalescent COVID-19 samples from the United States, Italy and Spain. In each case, the material was cDNA or gDNA derived from T cells, B-cell-depleted T cells, or PBMCs.

V shed 5 bases, J shed 6 bases, and the junction held 7 bases outside the gene matches. The length of the CDR3 is 13 residues. Germline V gives CDR1 SGHAT, CDR2 FQNNGV. Authors' analysis steps: Using reference gene primer amplification, nucleated cell counts were estimated. Sequenced by immunoSEQ multiplex PCR; TCRdb stores in-frame clones only, minus some. That table furnishes V, J and clone size, whereas the DNA furnished D and trimming. The sample yields 150,000 to 160,000 clones, roughly nine tenths seen once. The specimen sequenced was peripheral blood. The chain recombines TRBV11-2 with TRBJ2-7; 7 bases are shared with TRBD1. The clonotype comes from a woman aged 40 to 50 with acute or convalescent COVID-19. CDR3: CASSTDRVSEQYF. As DNA, the CDR3 is TGTGCCAGCAGCACAGACAGGGTAAGCGAGCAGTACTTC.